This is a list of T cell receptor beta chains from one sample in a study of blood T cells in healthy people across ages. MiXCR, run by TCRdb on the 5' RACE reads, gives a single entry per CDR3 protein. The top ten clones hold roughly 8.2% of a sample with 1.5 million to 2 million distinct CDR3 sequences, over 25% of them seen once. Material for sequencing was blood. The receptor set was obtained from a woman in her twenties or thirties in good health. Each CDR3 is given with its conserved first and last residue. The order of the fields is clone size, D gene, V gene, J gene, CDR3 protein, CDR3 DNA. The D gene is left open where the match is weak. Clone size is shown for a subset of rows, as once, few, many or a class of expanded clone.

size: -
D: TRBD1
V: TRBV20-1
J: TRBJ2-5
CDR3: CSALADRAKTQYF
DNA: TGCAGTGCCCTTGCGGACAGGGCAAAGACCCAGTACTTC

size: many
D: -
V: TRBV12-3/TRBV12-4
J: TRBJ2-1
CDR3: CASSRDRTNEQFF
DNA: TGTGCCAGCAGCCGCGACAGGACCAATGAGCAGTTCTTC

size: many
D: -
V: TRBV6-5
J: TRBJ2-7
CDR3: CASSRAGYEQYF
DNA: TGCGCCAGCAGCCGGGCTGGGTACGAGCAGTACTTC

size: few
D: -
V: TRBV2
J: TRBJ2-5
CDR3: CASRGEMTARKTQYF
DNA: TGTGCCAGCAGGGGTGAGATGACAGCCCGGAAGACCCAGTACTTC

size: few
D: -
V: TRBV5-6
J: TRBJ1-1
CDR3: CASSKPRGGTEAFF
DNA: TGTGCCAGCAGCAAACCCAGGGGAGGCACTGAAGCTTTCTTT

size: -
D: -
V: TRBV20-1
J: TRBJ2-1
CDR3: CSARTGGLNWQQFF
DNA: TGCAGTGCTAGAACTGGGGGACTTAACTGGCAGCAGTTCTTC

size: few
D: -
V: TRBV5-1
J: TRBJ2-7
CDR3: CASSLEARSSYEQYF
DNA: TGCGCCAGCAGCTTGGAGGCCAGAAGCTCCTACGAGCAGTACTTC

size: -
D: TRBD1
V: TRBV6-1
J: TRBJ1-4
CDR3: CASTGQGGEKLFF
DNA: TGTGCCAGCACTGGACAGGGAGGTGAAAAACTGTTTTTT

size: -
D: TRBD2
V: TRBV10-1
J: TRBJ2-3
CDR3: CASSVEPGLAGITDTQYF
DNA: TGCGCCAGCAGTGTCGAACCAGGACTAGCGGGGATCACAGATACGCAGTATTTT

size: -
D: TRBD2
V: TRBV15
J: TRBJ2-3
CDR3: CATRAGLTDTQYF
DNA: TGTGCCACCCGAGCGGGGCTTACAGATACGCAGTATTTT

size: many
D: TRBD1
V: TRBV27
J: TRBJ2-7
CDR3: CASRGSGTGSYEQYF
DNA: TGTGCCAGCAGGGGATCCGGGACAGGGTCCTACGAGCAGTACTTC

size: -
D: TRBD1
V: TRBV12-3/TRBV12-4
J: TRBJ1-1
CDR3: CASSLTGVITEAFF
DNA: TGTGCCAGCAGTCTGACAGGGGTAATCACTGAAGCTTTCTTT

size: -
D: -
V: TRBV11-2
J: TRBJ2-5
CDR3: CASSARDTTPQETQYF
DNA: TGTGCCAGCAGCGCCCGGGACACTACCCCTCAAGAGACCCAGTACTTC

size: once
D: TRBD2
V: TRBV2
J: TRBJ2-5
CDR3: CASSGLGLAGRSSETQYF
DNA: TGTGCCAGCAGTGGTTTGGGACTAGCGGGACGATCATCTGAGACCCAGTACTTC

size: few
D: -
V: TRBV9
J: TRBJ2-1
CDR3: CASSVDGDTEQFF
DNA: TGTGCCAGCAGCGTAGATGGGGACACTGAGCAGTTCTTC

size: many
D: -
V: TRBV29-1
J: TRBJ1-2
CDR3: CSARTPGTRDYGYTF
DNA: TGCAGCGCCCGCACCCCGGGGACCAGGGACTATGGCTACACCTTC

size: -
D: -
V: TRBV4-1
J: TRBJ2-2
CDR3: CATSGAGRITGELFF
DNA: TGCGCCACCTCAGGGGCAGGGAGAATCACCGGGGAGCTGTTTTTT

size: many
D: -
V: TRBV6-1
J: TRBJ1-5
CDR3: CASSETGRGNQPQHF
DNA: TGTGCCAGCAGTGAAACTGGAAGGGGCAATCAGCCCCAGCATTTT

size: few
D: TRBD2
V: TRBV18
J: TRBJ2-7
CDR3: CASSPFPGLATSYEQYF
DNA: TGTGCCAGCTCACCTTTCCCGGGACTAGCAACCTCCTACGAGCAGTACTTC

size: -
D: -
V: TRBV7-2
J: TRBJ2-3
CDR3: CTSSPKGETQYF
DNA: TGTACCAGCAGCCCTAAGGGGGAGACGCAGTATTTT

size: -
D: TRBD1
V: TRBV28
J: TRBJ1-2
CDR3: CASSSDRGDYGYTF
DNA: TGTGCCAGCAGCTCGGACAGGGGGGACTATGGCTACACCTTC

size: few
D: TRBD2
V: TRBV4-3
J: TRBJ2-1
CDR3: CASSQDWLAGGLDEQFF
DNA: TGCGCCAGCAGCCAAGATTGGCTAGCGGGAGGGCTGGACGAGCAGTTCTTC

size: -
D: -
V: TRBV5-1
J: TRBJ2-3
CDR3: CASSSAQRDTQYF
DNA: TGCGCCAGCTCTAGCGCCCAGCGGGATACGCAGTATTTT

size: -
D: -
V: TRBV7-2
J: TRBJ1-5
CDR3: CASSLVTGGTEQPQHF
DNA: TGTGCCAGCAGCTTAGTAACGGGGGGAACGGAGCAGCCCCAGCATTTT

size: few
D: TRBD1
V: TRBV27
J: TRBJ2-7
CDR3: CASRPGTGITYEQYF
DNA: TGTGCCAGCAGGCCCGGGACAGGGATAACCTACGAGCAGTACTTC